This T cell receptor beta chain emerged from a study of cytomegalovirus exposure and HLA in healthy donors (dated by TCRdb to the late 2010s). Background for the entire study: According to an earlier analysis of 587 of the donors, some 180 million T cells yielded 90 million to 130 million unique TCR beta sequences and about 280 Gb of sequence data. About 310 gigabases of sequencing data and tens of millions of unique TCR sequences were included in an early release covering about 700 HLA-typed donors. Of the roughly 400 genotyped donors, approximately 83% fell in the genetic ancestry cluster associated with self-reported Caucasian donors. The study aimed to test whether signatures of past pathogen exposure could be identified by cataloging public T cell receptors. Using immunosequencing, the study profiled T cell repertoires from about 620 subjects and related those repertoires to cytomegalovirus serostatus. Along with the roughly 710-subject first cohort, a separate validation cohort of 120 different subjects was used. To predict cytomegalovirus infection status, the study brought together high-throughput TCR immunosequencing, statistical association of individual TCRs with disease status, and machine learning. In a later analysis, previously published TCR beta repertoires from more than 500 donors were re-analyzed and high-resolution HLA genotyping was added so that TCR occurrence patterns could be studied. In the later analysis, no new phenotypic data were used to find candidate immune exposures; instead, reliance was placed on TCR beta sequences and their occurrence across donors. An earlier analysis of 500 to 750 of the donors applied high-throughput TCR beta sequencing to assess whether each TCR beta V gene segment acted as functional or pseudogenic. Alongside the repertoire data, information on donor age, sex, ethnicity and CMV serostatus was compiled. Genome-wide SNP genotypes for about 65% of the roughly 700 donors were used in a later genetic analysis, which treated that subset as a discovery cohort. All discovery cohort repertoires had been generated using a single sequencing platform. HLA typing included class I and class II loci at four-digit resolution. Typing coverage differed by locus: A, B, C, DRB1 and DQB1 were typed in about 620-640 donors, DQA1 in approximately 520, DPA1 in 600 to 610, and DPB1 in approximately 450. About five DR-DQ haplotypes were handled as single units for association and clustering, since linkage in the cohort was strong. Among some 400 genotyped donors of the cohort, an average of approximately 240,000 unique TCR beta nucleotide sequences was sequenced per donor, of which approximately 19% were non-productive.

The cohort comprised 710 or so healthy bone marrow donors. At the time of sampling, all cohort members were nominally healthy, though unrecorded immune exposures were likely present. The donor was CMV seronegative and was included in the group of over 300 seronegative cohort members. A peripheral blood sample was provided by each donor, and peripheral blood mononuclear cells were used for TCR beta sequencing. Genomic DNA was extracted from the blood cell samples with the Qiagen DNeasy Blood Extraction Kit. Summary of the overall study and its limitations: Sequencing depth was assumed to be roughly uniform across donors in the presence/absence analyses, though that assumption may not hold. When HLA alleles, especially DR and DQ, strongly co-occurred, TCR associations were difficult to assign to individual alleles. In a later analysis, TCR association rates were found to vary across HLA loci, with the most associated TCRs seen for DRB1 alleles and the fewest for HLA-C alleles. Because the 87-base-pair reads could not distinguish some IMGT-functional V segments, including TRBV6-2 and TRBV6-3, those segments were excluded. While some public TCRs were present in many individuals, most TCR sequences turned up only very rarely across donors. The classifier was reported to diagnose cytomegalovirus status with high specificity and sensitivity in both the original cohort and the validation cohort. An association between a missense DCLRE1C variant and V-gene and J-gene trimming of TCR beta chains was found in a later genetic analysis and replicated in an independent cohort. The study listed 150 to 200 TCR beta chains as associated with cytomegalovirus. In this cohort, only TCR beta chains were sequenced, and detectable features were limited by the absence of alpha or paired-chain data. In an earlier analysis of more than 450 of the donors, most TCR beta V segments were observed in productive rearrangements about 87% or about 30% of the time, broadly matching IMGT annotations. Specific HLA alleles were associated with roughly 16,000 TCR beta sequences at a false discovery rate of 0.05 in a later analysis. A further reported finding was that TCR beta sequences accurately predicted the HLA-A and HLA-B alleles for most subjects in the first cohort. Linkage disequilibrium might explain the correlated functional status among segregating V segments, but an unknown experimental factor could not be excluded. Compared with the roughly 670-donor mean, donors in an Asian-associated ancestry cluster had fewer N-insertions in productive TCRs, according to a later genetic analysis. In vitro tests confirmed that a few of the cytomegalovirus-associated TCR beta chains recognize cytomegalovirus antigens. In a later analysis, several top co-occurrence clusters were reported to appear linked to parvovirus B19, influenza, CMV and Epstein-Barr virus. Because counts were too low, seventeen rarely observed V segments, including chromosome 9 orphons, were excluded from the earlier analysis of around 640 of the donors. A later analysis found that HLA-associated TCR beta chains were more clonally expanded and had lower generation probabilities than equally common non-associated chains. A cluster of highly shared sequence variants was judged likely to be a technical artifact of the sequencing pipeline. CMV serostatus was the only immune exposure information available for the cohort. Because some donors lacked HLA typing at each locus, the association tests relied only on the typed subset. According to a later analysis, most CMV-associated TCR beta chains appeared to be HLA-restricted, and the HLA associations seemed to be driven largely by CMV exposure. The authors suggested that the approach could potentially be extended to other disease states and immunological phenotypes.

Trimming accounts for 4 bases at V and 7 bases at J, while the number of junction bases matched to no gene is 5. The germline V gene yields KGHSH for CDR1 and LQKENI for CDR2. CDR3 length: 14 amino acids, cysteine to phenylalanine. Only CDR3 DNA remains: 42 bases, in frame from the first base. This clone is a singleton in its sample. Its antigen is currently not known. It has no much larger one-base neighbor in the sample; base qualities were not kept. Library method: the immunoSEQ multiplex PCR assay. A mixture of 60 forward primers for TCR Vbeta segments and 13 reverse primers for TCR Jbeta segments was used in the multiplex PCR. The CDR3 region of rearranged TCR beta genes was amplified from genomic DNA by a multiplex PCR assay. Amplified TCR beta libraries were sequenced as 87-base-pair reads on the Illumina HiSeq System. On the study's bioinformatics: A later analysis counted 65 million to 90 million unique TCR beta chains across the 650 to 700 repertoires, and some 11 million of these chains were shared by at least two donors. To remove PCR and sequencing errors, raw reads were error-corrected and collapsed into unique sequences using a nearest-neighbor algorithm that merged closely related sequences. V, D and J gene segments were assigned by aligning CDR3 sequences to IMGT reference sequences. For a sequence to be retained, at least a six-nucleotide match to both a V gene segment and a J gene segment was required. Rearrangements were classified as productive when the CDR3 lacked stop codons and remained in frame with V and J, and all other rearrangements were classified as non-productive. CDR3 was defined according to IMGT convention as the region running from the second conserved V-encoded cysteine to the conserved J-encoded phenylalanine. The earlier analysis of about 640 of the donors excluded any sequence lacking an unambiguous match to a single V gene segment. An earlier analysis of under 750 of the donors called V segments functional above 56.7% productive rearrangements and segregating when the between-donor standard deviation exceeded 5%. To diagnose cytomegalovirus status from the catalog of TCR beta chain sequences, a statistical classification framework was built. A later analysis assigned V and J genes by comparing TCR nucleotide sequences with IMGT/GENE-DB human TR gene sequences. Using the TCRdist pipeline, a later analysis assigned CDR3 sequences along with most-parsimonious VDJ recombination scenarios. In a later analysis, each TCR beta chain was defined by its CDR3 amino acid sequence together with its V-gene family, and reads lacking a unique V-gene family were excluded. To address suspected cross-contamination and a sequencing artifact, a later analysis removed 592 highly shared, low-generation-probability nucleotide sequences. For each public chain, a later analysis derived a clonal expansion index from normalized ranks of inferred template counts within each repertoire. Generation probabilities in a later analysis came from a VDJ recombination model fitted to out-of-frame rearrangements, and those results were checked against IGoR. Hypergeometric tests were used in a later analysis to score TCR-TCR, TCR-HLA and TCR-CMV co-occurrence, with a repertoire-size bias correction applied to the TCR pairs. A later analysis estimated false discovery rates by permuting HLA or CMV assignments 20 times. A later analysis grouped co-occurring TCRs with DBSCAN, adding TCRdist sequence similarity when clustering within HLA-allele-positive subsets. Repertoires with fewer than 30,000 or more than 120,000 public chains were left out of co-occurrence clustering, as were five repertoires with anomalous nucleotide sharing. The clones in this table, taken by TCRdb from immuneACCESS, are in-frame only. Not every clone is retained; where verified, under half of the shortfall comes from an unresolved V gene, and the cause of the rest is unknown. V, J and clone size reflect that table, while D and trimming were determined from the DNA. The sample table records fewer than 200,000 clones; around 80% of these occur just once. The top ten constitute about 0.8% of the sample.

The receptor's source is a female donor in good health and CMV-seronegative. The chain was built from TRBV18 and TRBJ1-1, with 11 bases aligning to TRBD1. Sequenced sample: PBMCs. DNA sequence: TGTGCCAGCTCACAACCGGGACAGGGGGGTGAAGCTTTCTTT. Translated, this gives CASSQPGQGGEAFF.